The rows below give T cell receptor beta chains drawn from one sample of a study of T cell responses to AZD1222 COVID-19 vaccine. Assay used: immunoSEQ multiplex PCR; TCRdb lists only in-frame clones, some missing. This sample has over 80,000 clones; approximately 90% occur once, and the top ten carry 6.5% to 10%. Specimen: peripheral blood, collected 28 days after the second AZD1222 dose. The receptors derive from an adult who received the AZD1222 COVID-19 vaccine. CDR3s leave out the opening cysteine and the closing phenylalanine or tryptophan. The order of the fields is J gene, V gene, CDR3 protein.

J gene: TRBJ2-2
V gene: TRBV3-1/TRBV3-2
CDR3 protein: ASSQGAGLNTGELF

J gene: TRBJ2-2
V gene: TRBV12-5
CDR3 protein: ASGPGQGPGELF

J gene: TRBJ1-5
V gene: TRBV6-5
CDR3 protein: ATQPRVDGPQH

J gene: TRBJ2-1
V gene: TRBV3-1/TRBV3-2
CDR3 protein: ASSRTSGSNEQF

J gene: TRBJ2-7
V gene: TRBV6-2/TRBV6-3
CDR3 protein: ASSRLFSYEQY

J gene: TRBJ2-1
V gene: TRBV5-1
CDR3 protein: ASSLGQGARNEQF

J gene: TRBJ1-5
V gene: TRBV6-2/TRBV6-3
CDR3 protein: ASSVLGGRPQH

J gene: TRBJ1-5
V gene: TRBV18
CDR3 protein: ASSPTGGNQPQH

J gene: TRBJ1-6
V gene: TRBV11-2
CDR3 protein: ANPISSYNSPLH

J gene: TRBJ2-7
V gene: TRBV6-1
CDR3 protein: ASSEGPMGYEQY

J gene: TRBJ1-4
V gene: TRBV6-5
CDR3 protein: ASRPRGLLNEKLF

J gene: TRBJ2-3
V gene: TRBV19
CDR3 protein: ASSGAFPTQY

J gene: TRBJ1-3
V gene: TRBV2
CDR3 protein: ASKVDGSGNTIY

J gene: TRBJ2-1
V gene: TRBV7-9
CDR3 protein: ASSPPGLAGLNEQF

J gene: TRBJ1-5
V gene: TRBV25-1
CDR3 protein: ASRESSNQPQH

J gene: TRBJ2-3
V gene: TRBV4-1
CDR3 protein: ASSQDPARGIAEDTQY

J gene: TRBJ2-1
V gene: TRBV5-8
CDR3 protein: ASSLAGTSSAKQF

J gene: TRBJ2-2
V gene: TRBV30
CDR3 protein: AWTPGGRELF

J gene: TRBJ1-1
V gene: TRBV5-6
CDR3 protein: ASSLDRGNTEAF

J gene: TRBJ1-6
V gene: TRBV5-1
CDR3 protein: ASSLGDSSSPLH

J gene: TRBJ2-5
V gene: TRBV29-1
CDR3 protein: SVLAGGEYQY

J gene: TRBJ1-5
V gene: TRBV5-1
CDR3 protein: ASSPGQNQPQH

J gene: TRBJ2-1
V gene: TRBV2
CDR3 protein: ASSERVAYNEQF

J gene: TRBJ2-5
V gene: TRBV2
CDR3 protein: ASSGRGQGLETQY

J gene: TRBJ1-1
V gene: TRBV9
CDR3 protein: ASSIQGGEAF

J gene: TRBJ1-6
V gene: TRBV27
CDR3 protein: ASWTSSYNSPLH

J gene: TRBJ2-1
V gene: TRBV4-3
CDR3 protein: ASSLRGGTYNEQF

J gene: TRBJ1-3
V gene: TRBV6-4
CDR3 protein: ANQCSGNTIY

J gene: TRBJ2-7
V gene: TRBV3-1/TRBV3-2
CDR3 protein: AQQPPGLAGVYEQY

J gene: TRBJ2-1
V gene: TRBV15
CDR3 protein: ATSRNLGAGEQF

J gene: TRBJ1-3
V gene: TRBV6-1
CDR3 protein: ASSERHGNTIY

J gene: TRBJ1-1
V gene: TRBV6-5
CDR3 protein: ASSLMGQQNTEAF

J gene: TRBJ1-1
V gene: TRBV4-3
CDR3 protein: ASRLGGQTEAF

J gene: TRBJ2-1
V gene: TRBV27
CDR3 protein: ASSYSPGTNVYNEQF

J gene: TRBJ1-2
V gene: TRBV7-8
CDR3 protein: ASSSTDRANGYT

J gene: TRBJ1-1
V gene: TRBV2
CDR3 protein: ASKRTGGNTEAF

J gene: TRBJ1-1
V gene: TRBV27
CDR3 protein: ASSFPGQGRTEAF

J gene: TRBJ2-1
V gene: TRBV10-1
CDR3 protein: ASSEWETGGNEQF

J gene: TRBJ1-4
V gene: TRBV2
CDR3 protein: ASSEELGEKLF

J gene: TRBJ1-4
V gene: TRBV5-1
CDR3 protein: ASAWRAGEKLF